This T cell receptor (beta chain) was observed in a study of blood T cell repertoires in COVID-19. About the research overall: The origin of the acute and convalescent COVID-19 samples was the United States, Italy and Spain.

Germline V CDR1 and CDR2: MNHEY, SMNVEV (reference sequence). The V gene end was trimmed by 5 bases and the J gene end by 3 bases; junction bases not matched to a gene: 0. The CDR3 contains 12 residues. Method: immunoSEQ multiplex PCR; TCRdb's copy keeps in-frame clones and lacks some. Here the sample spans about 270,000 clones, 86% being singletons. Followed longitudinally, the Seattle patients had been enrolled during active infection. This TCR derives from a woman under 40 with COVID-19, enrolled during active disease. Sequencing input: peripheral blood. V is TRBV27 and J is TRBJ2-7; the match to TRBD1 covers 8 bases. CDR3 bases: TGTGCCAGCAGTACAGGGGGCTACGAGCAGTACTTC. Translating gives CASSTGGYEQYF.